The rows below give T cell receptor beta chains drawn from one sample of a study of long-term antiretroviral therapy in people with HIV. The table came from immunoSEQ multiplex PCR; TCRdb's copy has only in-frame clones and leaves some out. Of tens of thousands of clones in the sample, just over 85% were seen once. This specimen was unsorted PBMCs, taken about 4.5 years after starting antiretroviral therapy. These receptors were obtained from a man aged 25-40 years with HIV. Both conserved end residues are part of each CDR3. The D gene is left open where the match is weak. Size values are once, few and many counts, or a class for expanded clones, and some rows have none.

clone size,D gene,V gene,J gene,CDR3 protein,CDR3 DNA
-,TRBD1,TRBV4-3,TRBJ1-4,CASSHDRGREKLFF,TGCGCCAGCAGCCACGACAGGGGGCGAGAAAAACTGTTTTTT
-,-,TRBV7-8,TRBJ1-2,CASGSRVWPGDGYTF,TGTGCCAGCGGATCCAGGGTTTGGCCAGGGGATGGCTACACCTTC
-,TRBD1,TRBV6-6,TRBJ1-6,CASTEGTGGHSPLHF,TGTGCCAGCACGGAAGGGACAGGGGGTCATTCACCCCTCCACTTT
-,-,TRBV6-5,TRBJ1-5,CASSYVGVGQPQHF,TGTGCCAGCAGTTACGTGGGGGTGGGTCAGCCCCAGCATTTT
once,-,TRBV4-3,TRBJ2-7,CASSQVATDSYEQYF,TGCGCCAGCAGCCAAGTCGCGACAGACTCCTACGAGCAGTACTTC
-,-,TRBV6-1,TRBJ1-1,CASRYLMNTEAFF,TGTGCCAGCAGGTATCTAATGAACACTGAAGCTTTCTTT
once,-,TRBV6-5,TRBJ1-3,CASSYSGGENTIYF,TGTGCCAGCAGTTACTCGGGGGGGGAGAACACCATATATTTT
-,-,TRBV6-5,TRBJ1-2,CASSYSKGSGYTF,TGTGCCAGCAGTTACTCGAAGGGGTCTGGCTACACCTTC
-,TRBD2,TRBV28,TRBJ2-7,CASSLLLAAPTYEQYF,TGTGCCAGCAGTTTACTTCTAGCGGCCCCCACCTACGAGCAGTACTTC
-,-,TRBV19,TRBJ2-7,CASSEYGIIYEQYF,TGTGCCAGTAGTGAATACGGGATTATCTACGAGCAGTACTTC
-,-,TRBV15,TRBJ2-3,CATSRDLGDGTDTQYF,TGTGCCACCAGCAGAGATCTCGGGGATGGCACAGATACGCAGTATTTT
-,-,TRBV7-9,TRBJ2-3,CASSSEVVQYF,TGTGCCAGCAGCTCAGAGGTCGTACAGTATTTT
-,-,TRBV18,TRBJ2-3,CASFPPGGTQYF,TGTGCCAGCTTCCCACCGGGCGGTACGCAGTATTTT
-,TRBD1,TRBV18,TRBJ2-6,CASSPVDRDPSGANVLTF,TGTGCCAGCTCACCGGTGGACAGGGACCCCTCTGGGGCCAACGTCCTGACTTTC
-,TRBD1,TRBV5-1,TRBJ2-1,CASSPDRGLDEQFF,TGCGCCAGCAGCCCGGACAGGGGGCTTGATGAGCAGTTCTTC
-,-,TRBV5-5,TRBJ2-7,CASSFEGGGYRQYF,TGTGCCAGCAGCTTTGAAGGGGGGGGGTATCGGCAGTACTTC
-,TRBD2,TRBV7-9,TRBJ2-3,CASSFDGTSSTDTQYF,TGTGCCAGCAGTTTTGACGGGACTAGCAGCACAGATACGCAGTATTTT
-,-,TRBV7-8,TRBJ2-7,CASSSQPLSDSYEQYF,TGTGCCAGCAGCTCCCAGCCCCTGAGTGACTCCTACGAGCAGTACTTC
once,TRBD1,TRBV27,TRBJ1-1,CASNLGQGRVTEAFF,TGTGCCAGCAACCTAGGACAGGGTAGGGTAACTGAAGCTTTCTTT
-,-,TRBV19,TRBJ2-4,CASSIKNIQYF,TGTGCCAGTAGTATAAAGAACATTCAGTACTTC
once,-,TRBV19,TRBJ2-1,CASSPAVSSYNEQFF,TGTGCCAGTAGTCCAGCGGTAAGCTCCTACAATGAGCAGTTCTTC
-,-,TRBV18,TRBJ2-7,CASSPGARAYEQYF,TGTGCCAGCTCACCCGGGGCTAGGGCCTACGAGCAGTACTTC
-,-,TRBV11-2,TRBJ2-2,CASSLGGSRELFF,TGTGCCAGCAGCTTAGGTGGGAGCCGGGAGCTGTTTTTT
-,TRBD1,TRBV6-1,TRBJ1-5,CATGTGPNQPQHF,TGTGCCACTGGGACAGGACCTAATCAGCCCCAGCATTTT
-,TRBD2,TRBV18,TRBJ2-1,CASSRGEWYDEQFF,TGTGCCAGCTCCCGGGGGGAGTGGTACGATGAGCAGTTCTTC
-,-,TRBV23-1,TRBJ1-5,CASSRSDTGNQPQHF,TGCGCCAGCAGTCGTTCGGACACGGGCAATCAGCCCCAGCATTTT
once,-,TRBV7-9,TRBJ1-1,CASSLHPQNTEAFF,TGTGCCAGCAGCTTACATCCGCAGAACACTGAAGCTTTCTTT
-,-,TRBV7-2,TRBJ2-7,CASSSGTPYEQYF,TGTGCCAGCAGCTCCGGGACACCTTACGAGCAGTACTTC
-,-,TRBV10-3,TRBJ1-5,CAIKGTLGSNQPQHF,TGTGCCATCAAAGGGACCCTGGGAAGCAATCAGCCCCAGCATTTT
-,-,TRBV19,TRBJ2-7,CASSPTAISSYEQYF,TGTGCCAGTAGTCCTACCGCCATAAGCTCCTACGAGCAGTACTTC
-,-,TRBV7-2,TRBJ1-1,CASRGQQNTNTEAFF,TGTGCCAGCAGAGGACAACAGAACACGAACACTGAAGCTTTCTTT
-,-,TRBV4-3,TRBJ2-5,CASSQDRTKETQYF,TGCGCCAGCAGCCAAGATAGGACTAAGGAGACCCAGTACTTC
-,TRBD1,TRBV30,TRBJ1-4,CAWSVQGFEKLFF,TGTGCCTGGAGTGTACAGGGGTTTGAAAAACTGTTTTTT
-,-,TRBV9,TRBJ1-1,CASSPGPLNTEAFF,TGTGCCAGCAGCCCGGGACCTTTGAACACTGAAGCTTTCTTT
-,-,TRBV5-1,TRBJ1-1,CASTNVGAEQAFF,TGCGCCAGCACCAACGTCGGGGCCGAACAAGCTTTCTTT
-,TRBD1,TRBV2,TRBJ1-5,CASSVGTGRHQPQHF,TGTGCCAGCAGCGTCGGGACAGGCCGGCATCAGCCCCAGCATTTT
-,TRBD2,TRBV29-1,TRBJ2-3,CSVDLAGRGTDTQYF,TGCAGCGTTGACTTAGCGGGGCGAGGTACAGATACGCAGTATTTT
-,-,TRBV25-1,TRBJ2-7,CASSRQDNYEQYF,TGTGCCAGCAGTCGACAGGACAACTACGAGCAGTACTTC
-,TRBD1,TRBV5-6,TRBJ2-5,CASSLPWGQAETQYF,TGTGCCAGCAGCTTGCCCTGGGGACAGGCGGAGACCCAGTACTTC
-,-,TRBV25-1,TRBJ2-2,CASSDLGGGELFF,TGTGCCAGCAGTGACCTCGGCGGCGGGGAGCTGTTTTTT
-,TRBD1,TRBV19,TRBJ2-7,CASSERTGYYEQYF,TGTGCCAGTAGTGAAAGGACAGGCTACTACGAGCAGTACTTC
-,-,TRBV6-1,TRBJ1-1,CASSEADWGNTEAFF,TGTGCCAGCAGTGAAGCAGACTGGGGGAACACTGAAGCTTTCTTT
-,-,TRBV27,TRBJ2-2,CASSFQLQNTGELFF,TGTGCCAGCAGTTTTCAACTCCAGAACACCGGGGAGCTGTTTTTT
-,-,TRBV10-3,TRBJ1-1,CAISESRSGHTEAFF,TGTGCCATCAGTGAGTCGAGGTCGGGACATACTGAAGCTTTCTTT
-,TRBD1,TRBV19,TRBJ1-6,CASSPDRGNSPLHF,TGTGCCAGTAGTCCCGACAGGGGTAATTCACCCCTCCACTTT
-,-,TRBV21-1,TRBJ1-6,CASSKARYGPTMGPLHF,TGTGCCAGCAGCAAAGCACGGTACGGTCCAACCATGGGACCCCTCCACTTT
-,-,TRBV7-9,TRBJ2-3,CASSLTSGGTYTDTQYF,TGTGCCAGCAGCTTAACGAGTGGCGGGACCTACACAGATACGCAGTATTTT
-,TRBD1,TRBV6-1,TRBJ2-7,CASSTPGQGF,TGTGCCAGCAGTACGCCGGGACAGGGGTTC
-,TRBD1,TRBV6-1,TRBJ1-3,CASHDRGGNTIYF,TGTGCCAGCCACGACAGGGGAGGAAACACCATATATTTT
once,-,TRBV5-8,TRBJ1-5,CASSLAWGSYQPQHF,TGTGCCAGCAGCTTGGCCTGGGGCAGTTATCAGCCCCAGCATTTT